Below are 22 T cell receptor beta chains sequenced from a single sample in a study of blood T cell repertoires in COVID-19. Generated by immunoSEQ multiplex PCR, the TCRdb table keeps only in-frame clones and is missing some. The sample contains some 150,000 clones, around 87% of which appear only once. Source material: peripheral blood. These receptors were obtained from a man aged 45-65 years with active COVID-19.

This chain links TRBV11-1 with TRBJ2-7, with D perhaps matching TRBD1 (5 bases). V lost 3 bases, J lost 3 bases, and 18 bases lay in between. This CDR3 is 16 amino acids long. Germline V gene lookup returns CDR1 SGHAT and CDR2 FQDESV (reference sequence). The CDR3 sequence is CASSLGTGGFVYEQYF. The CDR3 DNA reads TGTGCCAGCAGCTTGGGTACAGGTGGGTTTGTCTACGAGCAGTACTTC.

V gene TRBV10-3 combines with J gene TRBJ1-4, with 12 nucleotides matching TRBD1. The CDR3 totals 20 residues. The ends lost 0 bases at V and 1 base at J; junction bases unmatched: 9. Per the germline V gene, CDR1 is ENHRY and CDR2 is SYGVKD. CDR3 sequence: CAISESLRDRGRITNEKLFF. The CDR3 DNA is TGTGCCATCAGTGAGTCACTCCGGGACAGGGGGCGAATAACTAATGAAAAACTGTTTTTT.

V usage is TRBV7-9 and J usage is TRBJ2-3, with D possibly TRBD2 on 5 matching bases. The V gene lost 5 bases and the J gene lost 3 bases, with 15 bases spanning the gap. The CDR3 runs to 15 residues. The V gene's germline CDR1 is SEHNR and CDR2 FQNEAQ (reference sequence). The CDR3 DNA follows: TGTGCCAGCAGCGCCGCTAGCAGGCCAACAGATACGCAGTATTTT. As protein: CASSAASRPTDTQYF.

The V call is TRBV21-1, the J call TRBJ2-3; the DNA was not used to check the table's D call, TRBD2. TRBV21-1 is assigned pseudogene status. The CDR3 has 20 residues. CDR3 protein: CASSKDPTISGGALGDTQYF. The CDR3 DNA reads as TGTGCCAGCAGCAAAGACCCCACGATTAGCGGGGGGGCTCTGGGAGATACGCAGTATTTT.

The rearrangement links TRBV7-9 to TRBJ1-5; the match to TRBD1 covers 7 bases. The CDR3 loop spans 16 amino acids. The V gene end was trimmed by 5 bases and the J gene end by 4 bases; junction bases not matched to a gene: 11. CDR1 and CDR2 from the germline V gene are SEHNR and FQNEAQ (reference sequence). As DNA, the CDR3 is TGTGCCAGCAGCCTCACGGACAGGACCTCAAATCAGCCCCAGCATTTT. Its protein is CASSLTDRTSNQPQHF.

This chain connects TRBV11-2 to TRBJ2-7, with 7 bases fitting TRBD2. The germline V gene encodes CDR1 SGHAT and CDR2 FQNNGV. The CDR3 runs 14 residues. The V segment lost 3 bases and the J segment 2 bases; nucleotides outside the gene matches: 4. CDR3 region: CASSFPGGTYEQYF. CDR3 nucleotide sequence: TGTGCCAGCAGCTTCCCGGGAGGAACCTACGAGCAGTACTTC. The variable domain in full, with the rest retrieved from reference TRBV11-2 and TRBJ2-7, is EAGVAQSPRYKIIEKRQSVAFWCNPISGHATLYWYQQILGQGPKLLIQFQNNGVVDDSQLPKDRFSAERLKGVDSTLKIQPAKLEDSAVYLCASSFPGGTYEQYFGPGTRLTVT.

The chain combines TRBV5-1 with TRBJ2-3; TRBD2 matches 11 bases. Trimming took 1 base from V and 1 from J; bases not matched to a gene: 5. The CDR3 covers 17 residues. Germline loops: CDR1 SGHRS, CDR2 YFSETQ. This CDR3 reads CASSLTSGGSGTDTQYF. CDR3 nucleotides: TGCGCCAGCAGCTTGACTAGCGGGGGTTCCGGCACAGATACGCAGTATTTT.

The chain carries TRBV11-2 and TRBJ1-2, with D uncertain. V gave up 2 bases and J gave up 6 bases, with 10 bases separating them. CDR3 length: 13 amino acids. Germline-derived CDR1 and CDR2 are SGHAT and FQNNGV. The CDR3 DNA is TGTGCCAGCAGCTTATCCCTAGGAAATGGCTACACCTTC. Its translation is CASSLSLGNGYTF.

This rearrangement joins TRBV9 to TRBJ2-6, with unresolved D. The germline V gene encodes CDR1 SGDLS and CDR2 YYNGEE. V lost 2 bases and J 0 bases, leaving 12 bases between the germline ends. The CDR3 is 17 residues long. The CDR3 loop reads CASSVLFGGSGANVLTF. CDR3 DNA: TGTGCCAGCAGCGTTCTGTTCGGCGGCTCTGGGGCCAACGTCCTGACTTTC.

The chain uses TRBV30 and TRBJ2-1; 7 bases align to TRBD1. Germline values: CDR1 GTSNPN, CDR2 SVGIG (reference sequence). The CDR3 is 14 residues long. V dropped 1 base and J dropped 3; count of bases not matched to a gene: 3. This CDR3 reads CAWSEGALYNEQFF. CDR3 coding DNA: TGTGCCTGGAGTGAGGGGGCCCTCTACAATGAGCAGTTCTTC.

The J gene is TRBJ2-1, the V gene TRBV7-3, with 7 bases lining up with TRBD1. This CDR3 has 15 residues. The germline V gene has CDR1 SGHTA and CDR2 FQGTGA. After removal of 5 bases from V and 0 bases from J, the junction contained 4 bases not matched to a gene. CDR3 region: CASSTQGSSYNEQFF. DNA of the CDR3: TGTGCCAGCAGCACACAGGGGAGCTCCTACAATGAGCAGTTCTTC.

The gene calls are TRBV5-4 and TRBJ2-1; 7 bases fit TRBD2. The CDR3 runs to 16 residues. V lost 4 bases and J lost 8; bases outside the gene matches: 15. The germline V gene has CDR1 SGHNT and CDR2 YYREEE (reference sequence). This CDR3 is CASSRGGTLMADEQFF. Written as DNA, the CDR3 is TGTGCCAGCAGCAGGGGAGGGACCCTAATGGCGGATGAGCAGTTCTTC.

The chain is built from TRBV6-5 and TRBJ2-7, with 7 bases matching TRBD1. The junction had 3 bases not matched to a gene; V was cut back by 4 bases and J by 0 bases. The CDR3 loop spans 14 amino acids. Germline V gene data show CDR1 as MNHEY and CDR2 as SVGAGI. The CDR3 sequence is CASSLQGSSYEQYF. CDR3 nucleotide sequence: TGTGCCAGCAGTTTACAGGGGAGCTCCTACGAGCAGTACTTC.

The J gene is TRBJ1-1, the V gene TRBV12-3 or TRBV12-4; no definite D call. Trimming left V 1 base short and J 2 bases short, with 5 bases between. The CDR3 sequence is 13 residues long. CDR3 coding DNA: TGTGCCAGCAGTTTAGGTATAAACACTGAAGCTTTCTTT. The encoded protein is CASSLGINTEAFF.

The genes are TRBV14 and TRBJ2-3; 9 bases fit TRBD2. Germline lookup yields CDR1 SGHDN and CDR2 FVKESK. Trimming removed 2 bases from V and 3 bases from J; junction bases left unmatched: 6. The CDR3 is 16 amino acids. CDR3 sequence: CASSQSDLAGTDTQYF. CDR3 bases: TGTGCCAGCAGCCAAAGTGACCTAGCGGGGACAGATACGCAGTATTTT. Complete variable domain (other parts from reference TRBV14 and TRBJ2-3): EAGVTQFPSHSVIEKGQTVTLRCDPISGHDNLYWYRRVMGKEIKFLLHFVKESKQDESGMPNNRFLAERTGGTYSTLKVQPAELEDSGVYFCASSQSDLAGTDTQYFGPGTRLTVL.

The chain is built from TRBV6-6 and TRBJ1-2; possibly TRBD1 for D (6 bases). Germline CDR1 MNHNY, CDR2 SVGAGI (reference sequence). This CDR3 has 13 amino acids. Trimming shortened V by 2 bases and J by 3 bases, and 7 bases separated the two germline ends. The CDR3 DNA follows: TGTGCCAGCAGTTACAACAGGGACTATGGCTACACCTTC. Translating it yields CASSYNRDYGYTF.

The V gene is TRBV9, the J gene TRBJ2-5; TRBD1 matches 7 bases. CDR3 length equals 14 residues. J gave up 3 bases and V 0 bases, and 2 bases lay outside the gene matches. Germline CDR1 reads SGDLS; CDR2 reads YYNGEE. The CDR3 is CASSVGQGEETQYF. The CDR3 DNA reads as TGTGCCAGCAGCGTAGGGCAGGGGGAAGAGACCCAGTACTTC.

The V call is TRBV7-6, the J call TRBJ2-7; a weak D match, TRBD2 (7 bases). Germline-derived CDR1 and CDR2 are SGHVS and FNYEAQ. The CDR3 runs to 15 residues. V shed 0 bases and J shed 5 bases, with 14 bases lying between them. The CDR3 DNA reads as TGTGCCAGCAGCTTAGCGGGGGGGCCTTCCAACGAGCAGTACTTC. Protein sequence: CASSLAGGPSNEQYF.

The gene calls are TRBV18 and TRBJ2-1; D gene unclear. The V end lost 3 bases, the J end lost 0 bases, and 6 bases lay between the germline ends. There are 14 residues in the CDR3. The germline V gene has CDR1 KGHSH and CDR2 LQKENI. CDR3 in amino acids: CASSPGTSYNEQFF. The CDR3 DNA reads TGTGCCAGCTCACCGGGCACCTCCTACAATGAGCAGTTCTTC.

The chain uses TRBV5-1 and TRBJ1-1, with 9 bases fitting TRBD1. The junction had 5 bases not matched to a gene; V was cut back by 4 bases and J by 4 bases. This CDR3 has 14 amino acids. The germline CDR1 and CDR2 sequences are SGHRS and YFSETQ. As DNA, the CDR3 is TGCGCCAGCAGCCCTGGGACAGGGTCCACTGAAGCTTTCTTT. It specifies CASSPGTGSTEAFF. Complete variable domain (other parts from reference TRBV5-1 and TRBJ1-1): KAGVTQTPRYLIKTRGQQVTLSCSPISGHRSVSWYQQTPGQGLQFLFEYFSETQRNKGNFPGRFSGRQFSNSRSEMNVSTLELGDSALYLCASSPGTGSTEAFFGQGTRLTVV.

This clone occurred once. The chain recombines TRBV4-3 with TRBJ1-6; 10 nucleotides align to TRBD1. Germline V lookup: CDR1 LGHNA, CDR2 YSLEER. The J segment lost 8 bases and the V segment lost 1 base, leaving 2 bases of the junction unmatched. The CDR3 extends over 15 amino acids. For the CDR3, the DNA is TGCGCCAGCAGCCAAGGACAGGGGGCCGATTCACCCCTCCACTTT. Translation: CASSQGQGADSPLHF.

This clone has just a few counts. The V call is TRBV6-2 or TRBV6-3, the J call TRBJ2-7; 7 nucleotides match TRBD2. The junction had 2 bases not matched to a gene; V was cut back by 0 bases and J by 3 bases. The CDR3 runs to 14 residues. Germline CDR1 MNHEY, CDR2 SVGEGT. This chain's CDR3 is CASSYSAGDYEQYF. CDR3 DNA sequence: TGTGCCAGCAGTTACTCGGCGGGGGACTACGAGCAGTACTTC.